This T cell receptor (beta chain) was identified during a study of identical twins. Healthy Caucasians alone served as donors. TCRdb ran MiXCR on the 5' RACE reads and lists one entry per CDR3 protein. There are around 1.7 million distinct CDR3 sequences in the sample; 25% to 35% occur only once, and 0.25% to 0.3% lies in the top ten. Findings and limits, study-wide: The presence of invariant MAIT and iNKT cells could partly confound analyses of zero-insertion sequences. Where beta out-of-frame sequences were concerned, excess twin sharing was weaker.

There are 16 residues in the CDR3. Germline CDR1 is MDHEN and CDR2 is SYDVKM. The V segment lost 6 bases and the J segment 6 bases; nucleotides outside the gene matches: 13. In regard to this clonotype: The antigen is unknown.

The chain uses TRBV28 and TRBJ2-3; 9 nucleotides agree with TRBD1. The sequencing input was cord blood. This receptor was identified in a newborn girl in good health. CDR3 sequence (DNA): TGTGCCAGCAGGGGGGACAGGGAGGGGTCTTGGGATACGCAGTATTTT. Translated: CASRGDREGSWDTQYF.